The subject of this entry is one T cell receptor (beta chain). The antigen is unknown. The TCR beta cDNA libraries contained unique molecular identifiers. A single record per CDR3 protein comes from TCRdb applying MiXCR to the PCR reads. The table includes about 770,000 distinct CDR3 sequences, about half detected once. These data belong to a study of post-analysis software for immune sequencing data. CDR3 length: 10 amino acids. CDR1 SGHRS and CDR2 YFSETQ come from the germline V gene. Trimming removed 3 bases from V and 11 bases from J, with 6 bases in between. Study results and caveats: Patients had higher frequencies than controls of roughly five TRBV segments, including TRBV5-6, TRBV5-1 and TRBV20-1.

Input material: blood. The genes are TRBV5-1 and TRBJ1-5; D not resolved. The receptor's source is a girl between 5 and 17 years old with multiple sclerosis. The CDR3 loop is CASSSETQHF. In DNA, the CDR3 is TGCGCCAGCAGCTCCGAGACCCAGCATTTT.